Listed below are T cell receptor beta chains from one sample, sequenced in a study of blood T cell repertoires in COVID-19. Assay: immunoSEQ multiplex PCR; the TCRdb copy retains only in-frame clones and omits some. The sample includes around 160,000 clones, over 75% of them seen just once. Sequencing was done on a sample of PBMCs or T cells enriched from blood (not recorded which). The source of these receptors is a man aged 45-65 years who had recovered from COVID-19. Each CDR3 is given with its conserved first and last residue. A D gene is named only where the DNA matches it firmly. Size values are once, few and many counts, or a class for expanded clones, and some rows have none.

J	size	D	V	DNA	CDR3
TRBJ1-1	.	.	TRBV6-5	TGTGCCAGCATCCCCTCCCAGGGTGACACTGAAGCTTTCTTT	CASIPSQGDTEAFF
TRBJ1-2	.	TRBD1	TRBV19	TGTGCCAGTCAACTTCTCGGGACAGGGGACTATGGCTACACCTTC	CASQLLGTGDYGYTF
TRBJ2-2	few	TRBD2	TRBV7-2	TGTGCCAGCAGCTCCGGACTAGGGGCCGGGGAGCTGTTTTTT	CASSSGLGAGELFF
TRBJ2-5	.	TRBD2	TRBV15	TGTGCCACCAGCAGAGATAGCGGGGGCGCTGAGACCCAGTACTTC	CATSRDSGGAETQYF
TRBJ1-5	.	TRBD1	TRBV5-6	TGTGCCAGCAGCTTATGGGACAGACGTTATAGCAATCAGCCCCAGCATTTT	CASSLWDRRYSNQPQHF
TRBJ1-3	.	.	TRBV6-5	TGTGCCAGCAAAGAGTCGGCTGGAAACACCATATATTTT	CASKESAGNTIYF
TRBJ2-5	.	.	TRBV9	TGTGCCAGCAGCTTCCAGGGATTGGGGGAGACCCAGTACTTC	CASSFQGLGETQYF
TRBJ2-1	once	.	TRBV19	TGTGCCAGTACCTCATACTTTGGCTCCTACAATGAGCAGTTCTTC	CASTSYFGSYNEQFF
TRBJ2-7	.	.	TRBV18	TGTGCCAGCTCACAGATAGCAGGACACGGACGAGGAGCCTACGAGCAGTACTTC	CASSQIAGHGRGAYEQYF
TRBJ1-5	.	.	TRBV4-1	TGCGCCAGCAGCCAAGGGGGGCCGCAGCCCCAGCATTTT	CASSQGGPQPQHF
TRBJ2-7	.	TRBD1	TRBV2	TGTGCCAGCAGTGAATTGACAGGGGACCCCTACGAGCAGTACTTC	CASSELTGDPYEQYF
TRBJ1-2	.	TRBD1	TRBV27	TGTGCCAGCAGCTATCGGGACAGGGCATTGGATGGCTACACCTTC	CASSYRDRALDGYTF
TRBJ2-7	.	.	TRBV10-3	TGTGCCATCAGCTTAGCGGCCTCCTACGAGCAGTACTTC	CAISLAASYEQYF
TRBJ2-7	once	.	TRBV29-1	TGCAGCGTTGGTGTAGGGGGGGCACCCTACGAGCAGTACTTC	CSVGVGGAPYEQYF
TRBJ1-1	.	TRBD1	TRBV30	TGTGCCTGGAGGATCGCAGGGGGCAAGAACACTGAAGCTTTCTTT	CAWRIAGGKNTEAFF
TRBJ2-2	.	.	TRBV3-1/TRBV3-2	TGTGCCAGCAGCCAAGGGAGAGCGAACACCGGGGAGCTGTTTTTT	CASSQGRANTGELFF
TRBJ2-1	.	TRBD1	TRBV19	TGTGCCAGTAGAAGCACCGGGACAGGGAACAATGAGCAGTTCTTC	CASRSTGTGNNEQFF
TRBJ2-1	.	.	TRBV3-1/TRBV3-2	TGTGCCACAACCTCATCACGGTCCTACAATGAGCAGTTCTTC	CATTSSRSYNEQFF
TRBJ2-7	.	.	TRBV3-1/TRBV3-2	TGTGCCAGCAGCCAAGACTCGGGAGTGGACGAGCAGTACTTC	CASSQDSGVDEQYF
TRBJ2-5	few	TRBD2	TRBV27	TGTGCCAGCAGCTCCCCGGGGGGTCAGACACAAGAGACCCAGTACTTC	CASSSPGGQTQETQYF